This is a list of T cell receptor beta chains from one sample in a study of T cell responses to AZD1222 COVID-19 vaccine. Sequencing used immunoSEQ multiplex PCR; TCRdb keeps in-frame clones, though not all of them. The sample lists about 150,000 clones; about nine tenths were seen once. Material: peripheral blood, obtained on day 0 of AZD1222 vaccination. These receptors all stem from an adult in good health. Each CDR3 is given with its conserved first and last residue. D genes are given only for firm matches. Clone sizes are given selectively: once, few, many, or a class where the clone is expanded.

J gene | V gene | clone size | D gene | CDR3 protein | CDR3 DNA
TRBJ1-2 | TRBV28 | - | - | CASSAGHGPYGYTF | TGTGCCAGCAGTGCTGGACACGGTCCCTATGGCTACACCTTC
TRBJ2-2 | TRBV5-1 | - | TRBD1 | CASSYGTGVPGELFF | TGCGCCAGCAGCTACGGGACAGGGGTACCCGGGGAGCTGTTTTTT
TRBJ1-1 | TRBV19 | - | - | CASSITGDRAGWTEAFF | TGTGCCAGTAGTATAACGGGCGATCGCGCGGGTTGGACTGAAGCTTTCTTT
TRBJ1-3 | TRBV28 | - | - | CASSPLGGISGNTIYF | TGTGCCAGCAGCCCCCTAGGGGGGATATCTGGAAACACCATATATTTT
TRBJ2-5 | TRBV3-1/TRBV3-2 | - | - | CASSQEGAGRMTQYF | TGTGCCAGCAGCCAAGAAGGGGCAGGTCGGATGACCCAGTACTTC
TRBJ1-3 | TRBV2 | - | - | CASSEEGNTIYF | TGTGCCAGCAGTGAAGAGGGAAACACCATATATTTT
TRBJ2-3 | TRBV9 | once | - | CASSVVSGGTDTQYF | TGTGCCAGCAGCGTAGTGAGTGGGGGAACAGATACGCAGTATTTT
TRBJ1-4 | TRBV14 | - | - | CASSRLFATNEKLFF | TGTGCCAGCAGCCGATTATTTGCAACTAATGAAAAACTGTTTTTT
TRBJ1-3 | TRBV9 | - | - | CASSQGLISGNTIYF | TGTGCCAGCAGCCAAGGACTTATCTCTGGAAACACCATATATTTT
TRBJ1-1 | TRBV5-1 | - | - | CASSLAGRSEAFF | TGCGCCAGCAGCTTGGCGGGCCGGAGTGAAGCTTTCTTT
TRBJ2-5 | TRBV19 | - | - | CASSATATQETQYF | TGTGCCAGTAGTGCGACGGCGACGCAAGAGACCCAGTACTTC
TRBJ2-7 | TRBV12-5 | - | TRBD1 | CASGLVLGQGFSYEQYF | TGTGCTAGTGGTTTGGTACTAGGACAGGGGTTCTCCTACGAGCAGTACTTC
TRBJ2-3 | TRBV11-2 | - | TRBD1 | CASSIGTGDTQYF | TGTGCCAGCAGCATCGGGACAGGGGATACGCAGTATTTT
TRBJ1-5 | TRBV7-2 | - | - | CASSTAGINQPQHF | TGTGCCAGCAGCACCGCGGGGATCAATCAGCCCCAGCATTTT
TRBJ2-2 | TRBV4-3 | once | TRBD2 | CASSQDPGLAGSGELFF | TGCGCCAGCAGCCAAGATCCTGGACTAGCCGGCAGCGGGGAGCTGTTTTTT
TRBJ1-2 | TRBV7-9 | - | - | CASSFTDSYGYTF | TGTGCCAGCAGCTTCACGGATAGCTATGGCTACACCTTC
TRBJ1-2 | TRBV19 | - | TRBD1 | CASTTAQGFYGYTF | TGTGCCAGTACCACCGCACAGGGGTTCTATGGCTACACCTTC
TRBJ1-1 | TRBV5-6 | - | TRBD1 | CASSRRTGRGPEAFF | TGTGCCAGCAGCCGTCGGACAGGGCGAGGCCCTGAAGCTTTCTTT
TRBJ1-1 | TRBV4-1 | once | - | CASSLRPDGGFTEAFF | TGCGCCAGCAGCCTGAGGCCGGACGGAGGGTTCACTGAAGCTTTCTTT
TRBJ1-1 | TRBV7-9 | few | - | CASSHGGVQNTEAFF | TGTGCCAGCAGCCACGGGGGGGTACAGAACACTGAAGCTTTCTTT
TRBJ2-5 | TRBV12-2 | - | - | CHPLEGEETQYF | TGCCACCCCCTCGAGGGGGAAGAGACCCAGTACTTC
TRBJ1-2 | TRBV27 | - | TRBD1 | CASSLRTGGLYGYTF | TGTGCCAGCAGCCTGAGGACAGGGGGCCTCTATGGCTACACCTTC
TRBJ1-6 | TRBV3-1/TRBV3-2 | - | TRBD1 | CASSRTGRSPLHF | TGTGCCAGCAGTAGGACAGGACGGTCACCCCTCCACTTT
TRBJ2-3 | TRBV4-2 | - | TRBD2 | CASSLSGGSTDTQYF | TGTGCCAGCAGCCTGAGCGGGGGGAGCACAGATACGCAGTATTTT
TRBJ2-7 | TRBV19 | - | TRBD1 | CAPGVETGESYEQYF | TGTGCCCCTGGGGTCGAGACAGGGGAGTCCTACGAGCAGTACTTC
TRBJ2-5 | TRBV23-1 | once | TRBD2 | CASSQTRTSGGAWETQYF | TGCGCCAGCAGTCAGACCCGGACTAGCGGGGGGGCCTGGGAGACCCAGTACTTC
TRBJ1-5 | TRBV6-1 | - | - | CASSERRPASGQPQHF | TGTGCCAGCAGTGAACGTCGGCCAGCCTCGGGTCAGCCCCAGCATTTT
TRBJ2-1 | TRBV10-3 | - | - | CAIMDGGGDEQFF | TGTGCCATCATGGACGGAGGGGGCGATGAGCAGTTCTTC
TRBJ1-2 | TRBV30 | - | - | CAWSVTNYGYTF | TGTGCCTGGAGTGTCACTAACTATGGCTACACCTTC
TRBJ2-5 | TRBV29-1 | - | TRBD2 | CSLFGGGGETQYF | TGCAGCCTCTTCGGGGGGGGAGGAGAGACCCAGTACTTC
TRBJ2-7 | TRBV5-1 | - | TRBD1 | CASSPRQGRSYEQYF | TGCGCCAGCAGCCCCCGACAGGGGAGGTCCTACGAGCAGTACTTC
TRBJ1-1 | TRBV10-3 | once | - | CAISETQQGNTEAFF | TGTGCCATCAGTGAGACCCAACAGGGTAACACTGAAGCTTTCTTT
TRBJ2-7 | TRBV6-2/TRBV6-3 | - | - | CASSYSPGAYSYEQYF | TGTGCCAGCAGTTACTCGCCGGGGGCCTACTCCTACGAGCAGTACTTC
TRBJ2-1 | TRBV5-1 | - | - | CASSWGSLELALIYNEQFF | TGCGCCAGCAGCTGGGGTTCCCTTGAGCTAGCCCTAATCTACAATGAGCAGTTCTTC
TRBJ1-1 | TRBV19 | - | - | CARESRVGKAFF | TGTGCCAGGGAAAGCAGGGTAGGTAAAGCTTTCTTT
TRBJ2-1 | TRBV20-1 | - | - | CSASQTQRASYNEQFF | TGCAGTGCTAGTCAAACGCAGCGCGCCTCCTACAATGAGCAGTTCTTC
TRBJ2-1 | TRBV9 | - | TRBD1 | CASSADRGKWNEQFF | TGTGCCAGCAGCGCCGACAGGGGAAAGTGGAATGAGCAGTTCTTC
TRBJ2-1 | TRBV6-5 | - | TRBD2 | CASSYGVAGGHEQFF | TGTGCCAGCAGTTACGGGGTGGCGGGGGGGCATGAGCAGTTCTTC
TRBJ1-1 | TRBV3-1/TRBV3-2 | - | TRBD1 | CASSQPRQGSKWAFF | TGTGCCAGCAGCCAACCTAGACAGGGCTCGAAGTGGGCTTTCTTT
TRBJ2-3 | TRBV5-1 | - | TRBD2 | CASTRTSDQDTQYF | TGCGCCAGCACCCGGACTAGCGATCAAGATACGCAGTATTTT
TRBJ2-7 | TRBV5-5 | - | - | CASFRGEVSYEQYF | TGTGCCAGCTTCCGCGGGGAGGTCTCCTACGAGCAGTACTTC
TRBJ2-7 | TRBV10-3 | - | - | CAISVGVDYEQYF | TGTGCCATCAGTGTTGGGGTCGACTACGAGCAGTACTTC
TRBJ1-1 | TRBV25-1 | once | TRBD1 | CASSESADRVGAFF | TGTGCCAGCAGTGAATCTGCCGACAGGGTCGGAGCTTTCTTT
TRBJ2-7 | TRBV5-1 | - | TRBD1 | CASSRLGQGVEQYF | TGCGCCAGCAGCCGATTGGGACAGGGGGTCGAGCAGTACTTC
TRBJ2-1 | TRBV14 | - | - | CASSQERALPWDEQFF | TGTGCCAGCAGCCAAGAAAGGGCCCTACCTTGGGATGAGCAGTTCTTC
TRBJ1-1 | TRBV5-1 | few | - | CASSLGSFNTEAFF | TGCGCCAGCAGCTTGGGGTCCTTCAACACTGAAGCTTTCTTT
TRBJ2-7 | TRBV11-3 | - | - | CASSLGGDYEQYF | TGTGCCAGCAGCTTAGGCGGTGATTACGAGCAGTACTTC
TRBJ2-5 | TRBV5-1 | once | TRBD2 | CASSLGLAGGIETQYF | TGCGCCAGCAGCTTGGGACTAGCGGGGGGGATTGAGACCCAGTACTTC
TRBJ2-7 | TRBV7-8 | - | - | CASSAAGGTGSYEQYF | TGTGCCAGCAGCGCCGCGGGAGGGACAGGCTCCTACGAGCAGTACTTC
TRBJ1-5 | TRBV2 | - | TRBD1 | CASKQGTGNQPQHF | TGTGCCAGCAAACAGGGGACGGGCAATCAGCCCCAGCATTTT
TRBJ1-4 | TRBV4-1 | few | - | CASSQGVNVATNEKLFF | TGCGCCAGCAGCCAAGGCGTAAACGTTGCAACTAATGAAAAACTGTTTTTT
TRBJ1-3 | TRBV27 | - | - | CASSFPGTDTIYF | TGTGCCAGCAGTTTTCCTGGAACGGACACCATATATTTT
TRBJ2-5 | TRBV7-2 | - | - | CASSLGPTQETQYF | TGTGCCAGCAGCTTAGGTCCGACCCAAGAGACCCAGTACTTC
TRBJ2-7 | TRBV7-8 | - | TRBD1 | CASSLGYRGQGGEQYF | TGTGCCAGCAGCTTAGGATATAGGGGACAGGGTGGCGAGCAGTACTTC
TRBJ1-2 | TRBV7-3 | - | TRBD1 | CASSPDRGAYGYTF | TGTGCCAGCAGCCCCGACAGGGGGGCATATGGCTACACCTTC
TRBJ1-6 | TRBV7-2 | - | TRBD1 | CASSLRGQGARSPLHF | TGTGCCAGCAGCTTACGGGGACAGGGGGCGCGTTCACCCCTCCACTTT
TRBJ1-3 | TRBV27 | - | - | CASSPHPQWQGNTIYF | TGTGCCAGCAGTCCACACCCCCAGTGGCAGGGAAACACCATATATTTT
TRBJ1-1 | TRBV3-1/TRBV3-2 | - | - | CASSQEVGSSPEAFF | TGTGCCAGCAGCCAAGAGGTGGGATCGAGCCCTGAAGCTTTCTTT
TRBJ2-7 | TRBV5-1 | - | - | CASSLHVGGYEQYF | TGCGCCAGCAGCTTGCATGTAGGAGGCTACGAGCAGTACTTC
TRBJ2-1 | TRBV7-3 | once | - | CASSFSRGNYNEQFF | TGTGCCAGCAGCTTCTCCCGGGGGAACTACAATGAGCAGTTCTTC